Below, 16 T cell receptor beta chains from the same sample are listed, as sequenced in a study of CD8 T cells in ankylosing spondylitis (dated by TCRdb to about 2017). The library relied on 5' RACE. Sequencer: Illumina HiSeq 2500. TCRdb applied fastp at Q25 and MiXCR to the public reads, then kept only in-frame beta chains. Entries are consolidated by CDR3 protein sequence, retaining the most common genes and DNA. Across this sample there are 230,000 or so distinct CDR3 sequences, with under 20% seen only once. Around 30% of the sample rests with the top ten. Sequenced material: blood, either unsorted or a sorted T cell fraction (not recorded which). These receptors were obtained from a male donor with ankylosing spondylitis or in good health (not recorded which).

The table lists this clonotype with many counts. This rearrangement joins TRBV5-1 to TRBJ2-7; 7 bases are a match to TRBD2. The junction had 5 bases not matched to a gene; V was cut back by 0 bases and J by 2 bases. The germline V gene encodes CDR1 SGHRS and CDR2 YFSETQ. The CDR3 extends over 15 amino acids. The CDR3 sequence is CASSLDGAGTYEQYF. DNA of the CDR3: TGCGCCAGCAGCTTGGACGGAGCGGGGACCTACGAGCAGTACTTC.

Many counts were recorded for this clonotype. The V call is TRBV6-5, the J call TRBJ2-1, with D hard to call. Trimming removed 7 bases at V and 7 bases at J, with 11 bases between. The CDR3 has 12 amino acids. Germline V gene data show CDR1 as MNHEY and CDR2 as SVGAGI. Here the CDR3 reads CASTSPWNEQFF. The DNA of the CDR3 is TGTGCCAGCACGAGCCCCTGGAATGAGCAGTTCTTC.

As DNA, the CDR3 is TGCGCCAGCAGCCAAAAGACAGGGGTGAACTCACCCCTCCACTTT. Translation gives CASSQKTGVNSPLHF. V and J are TRBV4-1 and TRBJ1-6; 8 bases agree with TRBD1. In germline, CDR1 is MGHRA, CDR2 YSYEKL. The length of the CDR3 is 15 residues. V lost 2 bases to trimming and J lost 10 bases; unmatched junction nucleotides: 7.

V and J are TRBV9 and TRBJ2-5, with 7 nucleotides matching TRBD2. CDR1 SGDLS and CDR2 YYNGEE come from the germline V gene. The trim removed 0 bases at V and 2 bases at J, leaving 4 bases unmatched. This CDR3 spans 15 amino acids. The CDR3 loop reads CASSVEPAGQETQYF. CDR3 nucleotide sequence: TGTGCCAGCAGCGTAGAGCCAGCGGGACAAGAGACCCAGTACTTC. Combining the CDR3 with reference TRBV9 and TRBJ2-5 gives the whole variable domain DSGVTQTPKHLITATGQRVTLRCSPRSGDLSVYWYQQSLDQGLQFLIQYYNGEERAKGNILERFSAQQFPDLHSELNLSSLELGDSALYFCASSVEPAGQETQYFGPGTRLLVL.

CDR3 DNA: TGTGCCAGCAGTACCGAAAGGTGGGACAGTTCCTACGAGCAGTACTTC. Encoded protein: CASSTERWDSSYEQYF. J is TRBJ2-7 and V is TRBV7-2, with 7 positions matching TRBD1. Trimming cost V 6 bases and J 1 base; bases outside gene matches: 12. CDR1 SGHTA and CDR2 FQGNSA come from the germline V gene. The CDR3 has 16 residues.

V and J are TRBV4-1 and TRBJ1-2; D is perhaps TRBD1 (6 bases). Trimming shortened V by 4 bases and J by 8 bases, and 17 bases separated the two germline ends. The CDR3 covers 14 residues. Germline lookup yields CDR1 MGHRA and CDR2 YSYEKL. Written as DNA, the CDR3 is TGCGCCAGCAGCCTGCAACAGGGATCTCGGGGCTACACCTTC. Its protein is CASSLQQGSRGYTF.

The chain combines TRBV28 with TRBJ2-3; 8 bases agree with TRBD2. CDR1 is MDHEN and CDR2 is SYDVKM in the germline V gene. This CDR3 is built from 14 residues. J gave up 4 bases and V 4 bases, and 4 bases lay outside the gene matches. The CDR3 spells CASSSQREPDTQYF. The DNA for the CDR3 is TGTGCCAGCAGTTCTCAGCGGGAGCCAGATACGCAGTATTTT.

This clonotype was seen ten or more times. This sequence joins TRBV27 and TRBJ2-3; D remains unclear. V lost 6 bases and J lost 2, with 9 bases in between. CDR1 and CDR2 (germline): MNHEY, SMNVEV (reference sequence). The CDR3 runs 13 residues. CDR3 bases: TGTGCCAGCAGGGGATTACCCACAGATACGCAGTATTTT. Translated: CASRGLPTDTQYF.

The chain is built from TRBV9 and TRBJ2-2, with D possibly matching TRBD2 (5 bases). CDR1 and CDR2 (germline): SGDLS, YYNGEE. Between the trimmed V and J ends, which lost 4 bases and 6 bases, there was a span of 19 bases. The CDR3 is made up of 16 amino acids. This chain's CDR3 is CASSSRGRVGAGELFF. The CDR3 nucleotides read TGTGCCAGCAGCTCCCGTGGTAGGGTCGGGGCCGGGGAGCTGTTTTTT.

This chain connects TRBV6-5 to TRBJ2-1; a weak D match, TRBD2 (6 bases). V lost 0 bases and J lost 5, with 8 bases in between. The germline CDR1 and CDR2 sequences are MNHEY and SVGAGI. The CDR3 spans 14 residues. The CDR3: CASSYSAGHNEQFF. In DNA, the CDR3 is TGTGCCAGCAGTTACTCGGCGGGGCACAATGAGCAGTTCTTC.

The V and J genes are TRBV29-1 and TRBJ1-2; no firm D call. V dropped 3 bases and J dropped 3 bases, with 11 bases sitting between them. CDR1 and CDR2 (germline): SQVTM, ANQGSEA. CDR3 size: 13 residues. Written as DNA, the CDR3 is TGCAGCGTTGATATCGGACGGGACTATGGCTACACCTTC. Translating gives CSVDIGRDYGYTF.

This clonotype was observed at least ten times. The chain combines TRBV12-3 or TRBV12-4 with TRBJ2-2; D gene unclear. Trimming pared 3 bases from V and 6 bases from J, leaving 2 bases between. The length of the CDR3 is 11 residues. DNA of the CDR3: TGTGCCAGCAGTTTCTCCGGGGAGCTGTTTTTT. Its translation: CASSFSGELFF.

This clonotype turned up a few times. The chain couples TRBV25-1 to TRBJ1-1; 8 bases are a match to TRBD1. The V segment lost 8 bases and the J segment 2 bases; nucleotides outside the gene matches: 10. The CDR3 is made up of 15 amino acids. Germline V lookup: CDR1 MGHDK, CDR2 SYGVNS. The chain's CDR3 is CASGRTGKLNTEAFF. The CDR3 nucleotides are TGTGCCAGCGGGAGGACAGGGAAATTAAACACTGAAGCTTTCTTT.

The chain links TRBV6-4 to TRBJ1-2; 10 nucleotides align to TRBD1. J lost 2 bases, V lost 3 bases, and 3 bases had no gene match. CDR3 length equals 15 residues. Germline assignment: CDR1 MRHNA and CDR2 SNTAGT. CDR3: CASSEVGQGNYGYTF. The CDR3 bases are TGTGCCAGCAGTGAGGTGGGACAGGGGAACTATGGCTACACCTTC.

This clonotype has a handful of counts. The chain is built from TRBV28 and TRBJ1-1, with D tentatively TRBD1 (5 bases). Germline V CDR1 and CDR2: MDHEN, SYDVKM. The CDR3 length is 13 residues. V lost 9 bases to trimming and J lost 0 bases, with 11 bases between them. The CDR3 DNA reads as TGTGCCAGTAAAACAGGTATGAACACTGAAGCTTTCTTT. This gives the protein CASKTGMNTEAFF.

Note on this clonotype: One end of the junction is discordant with germline, which a read error may explain. The chain uses TRBV6-1 and TRBJ1-1, with 7 nucleotides matching TRBD1. This CDR3 spans 15 amino acids. CDR1 MNHNS and CDR2 SASEGT come from the germline V gene. The CDR3 sequence is CASNVKDRVWTEALF. CDR3 sequence (DNA): TGTGCCAGCAACGTAAAAGACAGGGTTTGGACTGAAGCTCTCTTT.